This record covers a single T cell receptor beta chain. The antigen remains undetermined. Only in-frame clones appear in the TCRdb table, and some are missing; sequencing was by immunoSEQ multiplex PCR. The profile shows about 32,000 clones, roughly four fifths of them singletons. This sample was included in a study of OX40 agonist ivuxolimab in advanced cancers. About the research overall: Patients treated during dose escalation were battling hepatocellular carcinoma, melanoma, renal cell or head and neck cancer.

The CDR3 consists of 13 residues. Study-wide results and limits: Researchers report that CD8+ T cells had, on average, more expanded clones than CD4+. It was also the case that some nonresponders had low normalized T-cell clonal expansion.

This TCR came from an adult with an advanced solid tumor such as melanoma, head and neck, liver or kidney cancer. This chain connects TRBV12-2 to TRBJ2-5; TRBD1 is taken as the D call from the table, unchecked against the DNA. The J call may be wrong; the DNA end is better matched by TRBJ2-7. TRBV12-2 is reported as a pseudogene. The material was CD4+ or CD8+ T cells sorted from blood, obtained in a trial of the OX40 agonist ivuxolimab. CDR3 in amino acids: CARAGADSYEQYF. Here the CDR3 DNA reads TGTGCAAGGGCTGGGGCCGACTCCTACGAGCAGTACTTC.